One and the same sample provided the 10 T cell receptor beta chains below, sequenced in a study of blood T cell repertoires in COVID-19. Data came from immunoSEQ multiplex PCR; TCRdb stores just in-frame clones and leaves some out. Of around 110,000 clones detected, approximately 88% appear once; the ten largest clones hold nearly 5%. The sequenced material came from peripheral blood. The receptors originated from a man aged 40-50 years with active or convalescent COVID-19.

V is TRBV28 and J is TRBJ1-5, with D possibly being TRBD1 (6 bases). Germline V gives CDR1 MDHEN, CDR2 SYDVKM. The CDR3 is 15 amino acids. With 2 bases removed from V and 1 base from J, the gap between germline ends came to 9 bases. The CDR3 spells CASSLLGASNQPQHF. The CDR3 DNA follows: TGTGCCAGCAGTTTACTGGGGGCGAGCAATCAGCCCCAGCATTTT.

This chain links TRBV5-5 with TRBJ1-5, with a possible D match to TRBD1 (6 bases). The V and J ends lost 0 bases and 3 bases respectively, with 10 bases between them. CDR1 SGHKS and CDR2 YYEKEE come from the germline V gene (reference sequence). This CDR3 has 15 residues. The CDR3 DNA reads TGTGCCAGCAGCTTGGTAGGACAGATCAATCAGCCCCAGCATTTT. Encoded protein: CASSLVGQINQPQHF.

The gene calls are TRBV19 and TRBJ1-5; D unclear. Germline loops: CDR1 LNHDA, CDR2 SQIVND (reference sequence). The CDR3 is 13 amino acids. V lost 1 base to trimming and J lost 6 bases, with 7 bases between them. CDR3 amino acids: CASSIVAGQPQHF. CDR3 DNA: TGTGCCAGTAGTATAGTGGCGGGTCAGCCCCAGCATTTT.

The rearrangement links TRBV28 to TRBJ2-5, with TRBD2 identical over 13 bases. Looked up from germline, CDR1 is MDHEN and CDR2 is SYDVKM. The ends lost 6 bases at V and 4 bases at J; junction bases unmatched: 5. The length of the CDR3 is 15 residues. The CDR3 here is CASRLAGGPRETQYF. The CDR3 DNA follows: TGTGCCAGCAGACTAGCGGGAGGGCCGCGAGAGACCCAGTACTTC.

This chain links TRBV10-3 with TRBJ2-1; 12 bases are a match to TRBD2. This CDR3 spans 14 amino acids. The germline V gene encodes CDR1 ENHRY and CDR2 SYGVKD. The trim removed 2 bases at V and 8 bases at J, leaving 1 base unmatched. CDR3 in amino acids: CAISERLAGDEQFF. CDR3 in DNA: TGTGCCATCAGTGAGCGACTAGCGGGAGATGAGCAGTTCTTC.

This clone was counted at least ten times. J is TRBJ2-7 and V is TRBV13; D perhaps matches TRBD2 (5 bases). Germline CDR1 reads PRHDT; CDR2 reads FYEKMQ (reference sequence). The CDR3 is 14 amino acids. Trimming stripped 3 bases from V and 2 bases from J, with 11 bases between. As DNA, the CDR3 is TGTGCCAGCAGCTTGGACTCTACCCCCTACGAGCAGTACTTC. Encoded protein: CASSLDSTPYEQYF.

J is TRBJ1-1 and V is TRBV7-9, with TRBD1 identical over 9 bases. Unmatched junction bases numbered 10, after V lost 5 bases and J lost 6 bases. The germline V gene encodes CDR1 SEHNR and CDR2 FQNEAQ (reference sequence). The CDR3 is made up of 15 amino acids. The chain's CDR3 is CASSRERTGEPEAFF. Written as DNA, the CDR3 is TGTGCCAGCAGCCGAGAGAGGACAGGGGAGCCTGAAGCTTTCTTT.

This chain links TRBV30 with TRBJ2-4; maybe TRBD1 (6 bases). V lost 5 bases and J lost 2, with 7 bases in between. CDR3 length: 12 residues. Germline CDR1 reads GTSNPN; CDR2 reads SVGIG (reference sequence). The CDR3 DNA reads TGTGCCTGGGGACAGACCAAAAACATTCAGTACTTC. This gives the protein CAWGQTKNIQYF.

This clone was picked up one time. The genes are TRBV5-8 and TRBJ2-5; tentatively, D is TRBD2 (6 bases). The CDR3 contains 13 residues. Germline V gene lookup returns CDR1 SGHTS and CDR2 YDEGEE. CDR3 nucleotide sequence: TGTGCAGCGACCCAGGGAGGTTTGGAGACCCAGTACTTC. Its protein product is CAATQGGLETQYF.

The chain uses TRBV12-3 or TRBV12-4 and TRBJ2-1; no firm D call. Trimming left V 3 bases short and J 11 bases short, with 8 bases between. The CDR3 runs to 11 residues. The CDR3 sequence is CASSFSPQQFF. Here the CDR3 DNA reads TGTGCCAGCAGTTTCAGTCCTCAGCAGTTCTTC.